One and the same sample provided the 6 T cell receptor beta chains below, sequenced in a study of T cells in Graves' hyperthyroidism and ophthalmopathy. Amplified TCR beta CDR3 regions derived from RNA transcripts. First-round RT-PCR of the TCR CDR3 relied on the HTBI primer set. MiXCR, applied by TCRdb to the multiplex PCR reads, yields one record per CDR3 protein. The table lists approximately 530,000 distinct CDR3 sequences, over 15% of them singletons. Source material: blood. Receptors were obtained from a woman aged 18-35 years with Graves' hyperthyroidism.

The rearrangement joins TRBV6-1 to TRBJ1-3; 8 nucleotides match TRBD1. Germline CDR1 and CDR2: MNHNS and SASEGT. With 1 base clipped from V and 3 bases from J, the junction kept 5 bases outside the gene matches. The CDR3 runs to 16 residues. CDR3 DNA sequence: TGTGCCAGCAGTGAAGATTCCGGGACAGGTGGAAACACCATATATTTT. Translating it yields CASSEDSGTGGNTIYF.

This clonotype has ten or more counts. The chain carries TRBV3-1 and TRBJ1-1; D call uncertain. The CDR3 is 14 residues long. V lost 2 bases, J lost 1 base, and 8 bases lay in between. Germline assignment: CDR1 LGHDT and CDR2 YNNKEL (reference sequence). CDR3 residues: CASSQSGTNTEAFF. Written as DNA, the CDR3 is TGTGCCAGCAGCCAATCGGGCACGAACACTGAAGCTTTCTTT.

The CDR3, as DNA: TGCAGCGTTGGTCATATCCAGGACGTTGGCTACGAGCAGTACTTC. Amino acid sequence: CSVGHIQDVGYEQYF. The chain links TRBV29-1 to TRBJ2-7; D unclear. Germline CDR1 and CDR2: SQVTM and ANQGSEA. V was cut by 4 bases and J by 3 bases, with 19 bases left in between. The CDR3 length is 15 residues.

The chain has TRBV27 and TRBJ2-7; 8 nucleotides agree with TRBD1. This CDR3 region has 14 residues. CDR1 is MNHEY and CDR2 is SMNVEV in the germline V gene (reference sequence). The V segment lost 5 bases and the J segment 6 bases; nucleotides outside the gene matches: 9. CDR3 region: CASSPQDRVGEQYF. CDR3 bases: TGTGCCAGCAGTCCCCAGGACAGGGTCGGCGAGCAGTACTTC.

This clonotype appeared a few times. The CDR3 reads CASSPPGSVRGHYGYTF. CDR3 bases: TGTGCCAGCAGCCCCCCAGGGAGCGTCAGGGGGCACTATGGCTACACCTTC. V usage is TRBV7-9 and J usage is TRBJ1-2; 8 bases are a match to TRBD1. This CDR3 has 17 amino acids. Trimming at V came to 5 bases and at J to 3 bases, leaving 14 bases not matched to a gene. Germline V gives CDR1 SEHNR, CDR2 FQNEAQ (reference sequence).

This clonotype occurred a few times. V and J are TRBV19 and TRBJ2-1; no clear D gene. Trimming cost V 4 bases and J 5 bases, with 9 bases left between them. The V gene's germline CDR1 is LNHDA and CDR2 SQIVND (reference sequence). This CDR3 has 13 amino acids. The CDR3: CASSNGWNNEQFF. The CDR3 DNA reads TGTGCCAGTAGTAACGGGTGGAACAATGAGCAGTTCTTC.